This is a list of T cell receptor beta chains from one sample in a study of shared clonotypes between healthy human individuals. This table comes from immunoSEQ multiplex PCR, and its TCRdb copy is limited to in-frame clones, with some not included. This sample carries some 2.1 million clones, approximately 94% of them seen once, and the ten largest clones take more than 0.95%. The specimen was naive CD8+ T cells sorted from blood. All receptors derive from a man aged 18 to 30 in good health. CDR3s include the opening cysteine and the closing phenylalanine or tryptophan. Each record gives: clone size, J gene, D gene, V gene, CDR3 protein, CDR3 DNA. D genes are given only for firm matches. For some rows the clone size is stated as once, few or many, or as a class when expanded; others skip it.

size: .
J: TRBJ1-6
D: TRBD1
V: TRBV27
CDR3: CASRGQRDNSPLHF
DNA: TGTGCCAGCAGGGGACAGAGAGATAATTCACCCCTCCACTTT

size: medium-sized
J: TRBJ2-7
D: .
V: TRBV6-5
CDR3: CASSTPWGDEQYF
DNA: TGTGCCAGCAGTACCCCCTGGGGCGACGAGCAGTACTTC

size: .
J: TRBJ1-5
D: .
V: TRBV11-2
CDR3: CASSAQNQPQHF
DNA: TGTGCCAGCAGCGCACAGAATCAGCCCCAGCATTTT

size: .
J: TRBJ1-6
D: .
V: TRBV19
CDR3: CASSIVADSSPLHF
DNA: TGTGCCAGTAGTATAGTCGCGGACAGTTCACCCCTCCACTTT

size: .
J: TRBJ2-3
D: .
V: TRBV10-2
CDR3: CASIGSSYTDTQYF
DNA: TGCGCCAGCATCGGCAGTTCATACACAGATACGCAGTATTTT

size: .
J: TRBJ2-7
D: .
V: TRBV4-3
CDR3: CASSQDREVYEQYF
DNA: TGCGCCAGCAGCCAAGACAGGGAGGTCTACGAGCAGTACTTC

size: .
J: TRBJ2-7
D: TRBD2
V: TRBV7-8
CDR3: CASSLGGISYEQYF
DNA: TGTGCCAGCAGCTTGGGGGGGATTTCCTACGAGCAGTACTTC

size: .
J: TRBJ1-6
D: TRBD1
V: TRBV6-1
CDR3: CASSGTGGAYNSPLHF
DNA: TGTGCCAGCAGTGGGACAGGGGGCGCCTATAATTCACCCCTCCACTTT

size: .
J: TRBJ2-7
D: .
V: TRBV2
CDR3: CADQATEAYEQYF
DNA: TGTGCCGACCAAGCGACAGAGGCCTACGAGCAGTACTTC

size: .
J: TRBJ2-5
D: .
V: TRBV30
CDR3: CAWSRPGSGAETQYF
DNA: TGTGCCTGGAGTCGCCCTGGTTCCGGGGCCGAGACCCAGTACTTC

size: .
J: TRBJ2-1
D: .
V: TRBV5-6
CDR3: CASSILEGFEQFF
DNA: TGTGCCAGCAGCATCTTGGAGGGATTTGAGCAGTTCTTC

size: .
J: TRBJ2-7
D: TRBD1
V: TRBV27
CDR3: CASSLRTGVYEQYF
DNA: TGTGCCAGCAGTTTGAGGACAGGGGTTTACGAGCAGTACTTC

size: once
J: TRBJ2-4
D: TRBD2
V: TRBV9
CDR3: CASSVAGLAGVDIQYF
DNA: TGTGCCAGCAGCGTAGCGGGACTAGCGGGAGTGGACATTCAGTACTTC

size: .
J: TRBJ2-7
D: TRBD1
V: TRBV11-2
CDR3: CASSFGTASYEQYF
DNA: TGTGCCAGCAGCTTCGGGACAGCATCCTACGAGCAGTACTTC

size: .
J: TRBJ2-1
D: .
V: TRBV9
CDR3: CASSVDGWNEQFF
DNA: TGTGCCAGCAGCGTAGACGGCTGGAATGAGCAGTTCTTC

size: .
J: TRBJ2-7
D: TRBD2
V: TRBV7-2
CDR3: CASSQRDGRGEQYF
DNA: TGTGCCAGCAGCCAGCGGGACGGTAGGGGCGAGCAGTACTTC

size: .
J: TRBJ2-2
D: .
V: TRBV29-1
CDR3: CSVEVVNTGELFF
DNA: TGCAGCGTTGAAGTTGTGAACACCGGGGAGCTGTTTTTT

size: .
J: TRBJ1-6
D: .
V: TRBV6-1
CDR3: CASSELAEGGYNSPLHF
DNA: TGTGCCAGCAGTGAACTTGCCGAGGGAGGATATAATTCACCCCTCCACTTT

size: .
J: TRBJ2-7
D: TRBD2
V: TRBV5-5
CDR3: CASSFVAGDYEQYF
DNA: TGTGCCAGCAGCTTTGTAGCGGGGGACTACGAGCAGTACTTC

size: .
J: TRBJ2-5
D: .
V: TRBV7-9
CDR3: CASSLGVVETQYF
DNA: TGTGCCAGCAGCTTAGGGGTCGTGGAGACCCAGTACTTC

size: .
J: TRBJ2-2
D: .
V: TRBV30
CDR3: CAWSVLWPGELFF
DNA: TGTGCCTGGAGTGTACTGTGGCCCGGGGAGCTGTTTTTT

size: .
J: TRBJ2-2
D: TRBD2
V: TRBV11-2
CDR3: CASSLDEWREGNTGELFF
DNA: TGTGCCAGCAGCTTAGATGAGTGGCGGGAGGGGAACACCGGGGAGCTGTTTTTT

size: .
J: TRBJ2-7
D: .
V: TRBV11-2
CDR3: CASSFAGPDYEQYF
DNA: TGTGCCAGCAGCTTCGCCGGGCCTGACTACGAGCAGTACTTC

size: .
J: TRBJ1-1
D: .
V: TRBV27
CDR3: CASSEQLRTEAFF
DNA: TGTGCCAGCAGTGAACAGCTCCGCACTGAAGCTTTCTTT

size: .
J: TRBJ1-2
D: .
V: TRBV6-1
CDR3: CASSEAWEGSDYGYTF
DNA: TGTGCCAGCAGTGAAGCTTGGGAGGGGAGCGACTATGGCTACACCTTC

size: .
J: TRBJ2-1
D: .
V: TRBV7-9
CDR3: CASSLAGVGFNEQFF
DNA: TGTGCCAGCAGCTTAGCCGGGGTGGGGTTTAATGAGCAGTTCTTC

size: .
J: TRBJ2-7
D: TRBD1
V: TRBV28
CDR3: CASSYDRGHGNYEQYF
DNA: TGTGCCAGCAGTTACGACAGGGGGCACGGAAATTACGAGCAGTACTTC

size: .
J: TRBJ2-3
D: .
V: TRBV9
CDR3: CASSVYPRGTSTDTQYF
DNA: TGTGCCAGCAGCGTGTATCCTCGCGGAACGAGCACAGATACGCAGTATTTT

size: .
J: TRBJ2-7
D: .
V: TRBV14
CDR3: CASSQVNAGEQYF
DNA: TGTGCCAGCAGCCAAGTTAATGCGGGCGAGCAGTACTTC

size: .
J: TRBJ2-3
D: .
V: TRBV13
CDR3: CASSPRGLSTDTQYF
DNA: TGTGCCAGCAGCCCCCGGGGACTTAGCACAGATACGCAGTATTTT

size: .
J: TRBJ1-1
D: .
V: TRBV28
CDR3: CASSMTEGDTEAFF
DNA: TGTGCCAGCAGCATGACCGAAGGGGACACTGAAGCTTTCTTT